This T cell receptor beta chain was sequenced for a study of T cell responses to AZD1222 COVID-19 vaccine. Sequencing was performed with immunoSEQ multiplex PCR; in TCRdb, only in-frame clones are kept and a portion is missing. The repertoire holds some 280,000 clones, with approximately 94% as singletons. General study findings and limits: Unmutated variant regions are reportedly targeted by nearly half of spike-specific TCRs.

The V and J ends lost 0 bases and 0 bases respectively, with 7 bases between them. The CDR3 extends over 15 amino acids. Germline V gene sequence: CDR1 SGDLS, CDR2 YYNGEE. Points on this clone: Its antigen is still unknown.

The TCR was taken from an adult who received the AZD1222 COVID-19 vaccine. The chain employs TRBV9 and TRBJ2-1; possibly TRBD2 for D (5 bases). Specimen: peripheral blood, collected 28 days after the second AZD1222 dose. CDR3 protein: CASSVGTYSYNEQFF. The CDR3 region has the DNA TGTGCCAGCAGCGTAGGGACTTACTCCTACAATGAGCAGTTCTTC.